This entry lists 13 T cell receptor beta chains sequenced from one sample in a study of blood T cell repertoires in COVID-19. The protocol was immunoSEQ multiplex PCR, while the TCRdb copy is restricted to in-frame clones and leaves out a portion. The sample has 100,000 to 150,000 clones; approximately 74% are singletons. Sequencing input: peripheral blood. These receptors were obtained from a man at least 80 years old with COVID-19, enrolled during active disease.

The chain is built from TRBV7-6 and TRBJ2-2; D not certain. The CDR3 is made up of 15 amino acids. V was shortened by 1 base and J by 3 bases, with 9 bases between the two germline ends. Germline CDR1 SGHVS, CDR2 FNYEAQ. The DNA for the CDR3 is TGTGCCAGCAGCTTAGGTGAGATCGACACCGGGGAGCTGTTTTTT. Its protein product is CASSLGEIDTGELFF.

The J gene is TRBJ1-2, the V gene TRBV6-5; possibly TRBD1 for D (5 bases). The CDR3 is made up of 14 amino acids. Germline lookup yields CDR1 MNHEY and CDR2 SVGAGI. Trimming took off 6 bases at V and 8 bases at J, with 19 bases between the two ends. The CDR3 reads CASSPPQGFGGYTF. CDR3 bases: TGTGCCAGCAGCCCCCCGCAGGGTTTCGGGGGCTACACCTTC.

The chain links TRBV2 to TRBJ2-1; D is undetermined. The germline V gene encodes CDR1 SNHLY and CDR2 FYNNEI. Trimming took off 6 bases at V and 5 bases at J, with 5 bases between the two ends. The CDR3 totals 11 residues. The CDR3 sequence: CASRQNNEQFF. CDR3 DNA sequence: TGTGCCAGCAGACAAAACAATGAGCAGTTCTTC.

V usage is TRBV6-2 or TRBV6-3 and J usage is TRBJ1-1; maybe TRBD1 (6 bases). The CDR3 totals 14 residues. V gave up 2 bases and J gave up 4 bases, with 11 bases separating them. The V gene's germline CDR1 is MNHEY and CDR2 SVGEGT. The CDR3 bases are TGTGCCAGCAGTTACGGACAGAGGACCACTGAAGCTTTCTTT. Its protein is CASSYGQRTTEAFF.

The chain is built from TRBV21-1 and TRBJ1-3; TRBD1, the table's D call, was not compared with the DNA. TRBV21-1 is a recognized pseudogene. The CDR3 sequence is 15 residues long. The CDR3 loop reads CASSKSGLGGNTIYF. Here the CDR3 DNA reads TGTGCCAGCAGCAAGTCAGGGCTGGGAGGAAACACCATATATTTT.

The rearrangement uses TRBV6-6 and TRBJ2-1, with TRBD2 matching 12 bases. Germline CDR1 and CDR2: MNHNY and SVGAGI (reference sequence). The CDR3 runs to 17 residues. Unmatched junction bases numbered 7, after V lost 5 bases and J lost 2 bases. CDR3 region: CASSLSGTSGPYNEQFF. Written as DNA, the CDR3 is TGTGCCAGCAGTCTTTCCGGGACTAGCGGGCCCTACAATGAGCAGTTCTTC.

The chain carries TRBV15 and TRBJ1-3; the D is unclear. V was shortened by 0 bases and J by 3 bases, with 9 bases between the two germline ends. Per the germline V gene, CDR1 is LNHNV and CDR2 is YYDKDF (reference sequence). The CDR3 has 15 amino acids. Written as DNA, the CDR3 is TGTGCCACCAGCAGAGATCGAGGAGGTGGAAACACCATATATTTT. Amino acid sequence: CATSRDRGGGNTIYF. Drawing the rest from reference TRBV15 and TRBJ1-3, the complete variable domain is DAMVIQNPRYQVTQFGKPVTLSCSQTLNHNVMYWYQQKSSQAPKLLFHYYDKDFNNEADTPDNFQSRRPNTSFCFLDIRSPGLGDTAMYLCATSRDRGGGNTIYFGEGSWLTVV.

The chain combines TRBV5-4 with TRBJ2-7; TRBD2 agrees at 13 bases. The CDR3 totals 14 residues. Germline values: CDR1 SGHNT, CDR2 YYREEE (reference sequence). V was clipped by 4 bases and J by 5 bases; unmatched bases: 3. CDR3 coding DNA: TGTGCCAGCAGCAGGACTAGCGGGAGAGACGAGCAGTACTTC. Its protein is CASSRTSGRDEQYF.

This clone was counted between two and nine times. The V and J genes are TRBV7-9 and TRBJ2-1, with D possibly being TRBD1 (5 bases). Per germline, CDR1 SEHNR and CDR2 FQNEAQ (reference sequence). The CDR3 covers 13 residues. The ends were cut back, 8 bases at V and 6 bases at J, with 14 bases in the middle. The CDR3 region has the DNA TGTGCCAGCCAGCCCCGAAGGGGCAATGAGCAGTTCTTC. Encoded protein: CASQPRRGNEQFF.

The CDR3 region has the DNA TGCGCCAGCAGTTTAACAACTAGCGGGAGCGCAGATACGCAGTATTTT. Protein: CASSLTTSGSADTQYF. V and J are TRBV5-1 and TRBJ2-3, with 11 nucleotides matching TRBD2. The CDR3 is made up of 16 amino acids. CDR1 and CDR2 (germline): SGHRS, YFSETQ. J was trimmed by 4 bases and V by 5 bases; bases with no gene match: 9.

The V call is TRBV11-2, the J call TRBJ2-1; 7 nucleotides match TRBD1. In germline, CDR1 is SGHAT, CDR2 FQNNGV. V lost 1 base to trimming and J lost 7 bases; unmatched junction nucleotides: 4. The CDR3 is 14 residues long. The CDR3: CASSLGAGGNEQFF. The CDR3, as DNA: TGTGCCAGCAGCTTAGGGGCAGGGGGAAATGAGCAGTTCTTC.

This chain joins TRBV3-1 (or the pseudogene TRBV3-2) and TRBJ2-1; possibly TRBD2 for D (6 bases). Germline V lookup: CDR1 LGHDT, CDR2 YNNKEL (reference sequence). V lost 1 base and J 6 bases, leaving 16 bases between the germline ends. The CDR3 length is 16 residues. CDR3 loop: CASSQGWRGHRNEQFF. The CDR3 DNA is TGTGCCAGCAGCCAAGGTTGGAGGGGTCATCGCAATGAGCAGTTCTTC.

V and J are TRBV28 and TRBJ1-1, with D possibly matching TRBD1 (6 bases). The CDR3 is 14 amino acids. Trimming took off 5 bases at V and 0 bases at J, with 10 bases between the two ends. Germline V CDR1 and CDR2: MDHEN, SYDVKM. CDR3 sequence: CASSPGDVNTEAFF. The CDR3 DNA is TGTGCCAGCAGTCCAGGGGATGTGAACACTGAAGCTTTCTTT.